The T cell receptor (beta chain) under discussion was sequenced for a study of identical twins (TCRdb year 2016). Describing the broader study: TCR alpha and beta repertoires from monozygotic twins, unrelated adults of various ages and cord blood were deep-sequenced to test whether fetal clonotypes persist. To rule out contamination, replicate twin experiments were performed at different times with different library preparation protocols.

Only healthy Caucasian donors were included. The twin cohort consisted of three pairs of female monozygotic twins, all aged roughly 18 to 29 years. Positive isolation kits from Invitrogen were used to isolate CD4+ and CD8+ T cell populations. This clonotype was seen only a few times. It lacks a known antigen. Per-base quality was not reported, and no clone a single base away is much larger than it. CDR1 is given as SEHNR and CDR2 as FQNEAQ, both from the germline V gene (reference sequence). V was cut back by 11 bases and J by 4 bases, leaving a gap of 11 bases between them. Including the terminal cysteine and phenylalanine, the CDR3 comprises 12 residues. Of the read, only the CDR3 DNA is kept; its 36 bases are in frame from base 1. Libraries were made using 5' RACE. The data were produced on an Illumina HiSeq 2000. Template switching introduced a universal primer binding site; the final cDNA contained a unique molecular identifier, enabling accurate counting of TCR cDNA molecules. Specific primers in the conserved constant-segment region were used to synthesize first-strand cDNA for the TCR alpha and beta chains. Each cDNA library was double barcoded, with a SMART-Mk sample barcode plus Illumina barcodes, to control for contamination. TruSeq adapter sequences and Illumina sample barcodes were added in two successive PCR steps. The Illumina HiSeq platform was used with custom primers to sequence TCR alpha and beta cDNA libraries. As for the authors' bioinformatics: Unique molecular identifiers were extracted from raw reads with MiGEC, and CDR3 positions were determined with MiXCR. For each individual, recombination models were inferred using an EM algorithm with the repgenHMM and IGoR tools. Shared clonotypes were analyzed with the tcR package in R, and sharing was normalized by the product of cloneset sizes. To study raw recombination without the effects of thymic and clonal selection, out-of-frame nonproductive sequences were analyzed. The raw public data were reprocessed by TCRdb itself: fastp quality trimming at Q25, MiXCR clonotype calling, in-frame beta chains only. Every CDR3 protein is listed once, alongside the most common genes and DNA of its rows. TCRdb, not the original authors, processed these V and J calls. A total of some 500,000 distinct CDR3 sequences appear in this sample, approximately 15% of them only once. The ten largest make up about 1% of the sample.

The investigation overall reported the following: Abundant cord blood beta clonotypes carried fewer insertions; young adult naive repertoires showed a weaker similar trend, while memory repertoires showed none. Out-of-frame TCR alpha sequences shared between twins showed an excess of low generation-probability sequences compared with coincidental sharing between unrelated individuals. Recombination models systematically underestimated out-of-frame TCR alpha sharing in monozygotic twins but agreed with sharing between unrelated individuals. A weaker excess of twin sharing was found in beta out-of-frame sequences because the signal-to-noise ratio was lowered by fewer shared sequences. Zero-insertion analyses could be partly confounded by invariant T cells such as MAIT and iNKT, though diverse VJ usage argued against such confounding for most clonotypes. Because the same donors could not be followed over many years, the conclusions relied on cross-sectional statistical analysis.

The same sample was also used in a study of yellow fever vaccine responses in identical twins. As that second paper reports: According to the authors, the vaccine-induced T cell response in identical twins seemed to be partly convergent and partly specific to each individual. Focusing on identical twins, the study followed the T cell clones that responded to the vaccine, and did so with precision.

The sequenced sample consisted of CD4+ T cells sorted from blood. The sequence derives from a woman aged 18 to 35 in good health. This sequence uses TRBV7-9 and TRBJ2-2; D gene: possibly TRBD2, on 6 matching bases. The CDR3 sequence is CAAGGSTGELFF. Here is the DNA: TGTGCCGCCGGGGGATCCACCGGGGAGCTGTTTTTT.